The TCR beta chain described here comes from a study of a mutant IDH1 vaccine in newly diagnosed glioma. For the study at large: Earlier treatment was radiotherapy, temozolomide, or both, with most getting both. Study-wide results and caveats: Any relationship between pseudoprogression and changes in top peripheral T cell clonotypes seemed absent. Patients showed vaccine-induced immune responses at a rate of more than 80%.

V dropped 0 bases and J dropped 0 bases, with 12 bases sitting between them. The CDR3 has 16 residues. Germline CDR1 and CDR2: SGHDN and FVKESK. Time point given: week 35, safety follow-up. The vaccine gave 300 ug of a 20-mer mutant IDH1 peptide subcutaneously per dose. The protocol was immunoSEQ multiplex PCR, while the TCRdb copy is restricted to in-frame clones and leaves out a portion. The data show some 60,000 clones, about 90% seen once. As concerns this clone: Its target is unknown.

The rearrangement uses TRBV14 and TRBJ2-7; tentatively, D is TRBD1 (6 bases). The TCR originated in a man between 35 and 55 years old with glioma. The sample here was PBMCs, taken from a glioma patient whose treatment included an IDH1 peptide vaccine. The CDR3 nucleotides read TGTGCCAGCAGCCAAGATTTGGGGGCGTCCTCCTACGAGCAGTACTTC. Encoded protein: CASSQDLGASSYEQYF.